Listed below are T cell receptor beta chains from one sample, sequenced in a study of regulatory T cells in long-lasting Graves disease. One entry per CDR3 protein results from TCRdb running MiXCR on the multiplex PCR reads. The table lists 450,000 to 500,000 distinct CDR3 sequences, 15% to 20% of them singletons. These same records also appear under a second study, on T cells in Graves' hyperthyroidism and ophthalmopathy.

The sample here was peripheral blood mononuclear cells (PBMCs), taken at new diagnosis, from a patient treated with antithyroid drugs. Receptor source: a man aged 35-49 years with Graves disease. Both conserved end residues are part of each CDR3. D genes are given only for firm matches. Clone size appears in some rows only: once, few, many, or a class for an expanded clone.

clone size	V gene	J gene	D gene	CDR3 DNA	CDR3 protein
many	TRBV2	TRBJ2-4	NA	TGTGCCAGCAGTGTACAGGTTCTCATTCAGTACTTC	CASSVQVLIQYF
NA	TRBV7-3	TRBJ2-1	TRBD1	TGTGCCAGCAGCAACTCAGGACAGGGGCCGCAGTTCTTC	CASSNSGQGPQFF
many	TRBV30	TRBJ1-1	TRBD1	TGTGCCTGGAGGTCACAGGGGTACACTGAAGCTTTCTTT	CAWRSQGYTEAFF
few	TRBV12-3/TRBV12-4	TRBJ2-1	TRBD2	TGTGCCAGCAGTCTTGGTACGGGGGGTGAGCAGTTCTTC	CASSLGTGGEQFF
many	TRBV7-8	TRBJ2-1	TRBD2	TGTGCCAGCAACCCCGCAGCGGGAGTCAATGAGCAGTTCTTC	CASNPAAGVNEQFF
NA	TRBV6-1	TRBJ2-1	NA	TGTGCCAGCAGCCGGGGGTCTGGGGGCTCCTACAATGAGCAGTTCTTC	CASSRGSGGSYNEQFF
many	TRBV28	TRBJ2-7	TRBD2	TGTGCCAGCGGGACTCGACTAGCGGGTGTACCCCCCTACGAGCAGTACTTC	CASGTRLAGVPPYEQYF
few	TRBV29-1	TRBJ2-2	NA	TGCAGCGCAGGGTTTGGGACCGGGGAGCTGTTTTTT	CSAGFGTGELFF
few	TRBV20-1	TRBJ1-2	NA	TGCAGTGCTAGCCGGCAGGCGGGTGGCTACACCTTC	CSASRQAGGYTF
few	TRBV13	TRBJ1-4	NA	TGTGCCAGCAGCTTCCCCACTAACACTCCCGGGGTTAATGAAAAACTGTTTTTT	CASSFPTNTPGVNEKLFF
many	TRBV28	TRBJ2-5	TRBD2	TGTGCCAGCAGCTCTGGGACTACTCGGGGAGAGACCCAGTACTTC	CASSSGTTRGETQYF
NA	TRBV2	TRBJ2-7	TRBD2	TGTGCCGGCAGTGAAGGAGCGGGGGGAGCCTACGAGCAGTACTTC	CAGSEGAGGAYEQYF
NA	TRBV28	TRBJ2-1	NA	TGTGCCAGCAGGTCAGGGGTTGGTGAGCAGTTCTTC	CASRSGVGEQFF
many	TRBV20-1	TRBJ2-3	TRBD2	TGCAGTGCTATCAAAACGGGAGGGAGATACACAGATACGCAGTATTTT	CSAIKTGGRYTDTQYF
few	TRBV5-6	TRBJ2-7	TRBD2	TGTGCCAGCAACATACGGACTAGCCGCGAGCAGTACTTC	CASNIRTSREQYF
many	TRBV5-1	TRBJ2-3	TRBD2	TGCGCCAGCAGCTTGGCGGGGACTAGCGGGAGTTTCCTTAGCACAGATACGCAGTATTTT	CASSLAGTSGSFLSTDTQYF
many	TRBV7-8	TRBJ2-3	NA	TGTGCCAGCAGCTTAGTAGGGGTCGGAGATACGCAGTATTTT	CASSLVGVGDTQYF
many	TRBV7-2	TRBJ2-2	NA	TGTGCCAGCACCTTCCCTGCCTACGGGAGCAACACCGGGGAGCTGTTTTTT	CASTFPAYGSNTGELFF
NA	TRBV10-3	TRBJ2-5	TRBD2	TGTGCCACCAGACTAGCGGGAGAGCAAGAGACCCAGTACTTC	CATRLAGEQETQYF
many	TRBV12-3/TRBV12-4	TRBJ1-1	TRBD1	TGTGCCAGCAGTTTTGGGGCAGGGGGCGCTTCGGGCACTGAAGCTTTCTTT	CASSFGAGGASGTEAFF
many	TRBV7-2	TRBJ2-7	TRBD1	TGTGCCAGCAGCCTCGGACAGGGATCCCACGAGCAGTACTTC	CASSLGQGSHEQYF
many	TRBV19	TRBJ2-1	NA	TGTGCCAGTAAGTTGGAGGGCCCGAGCAATGAGCAGTTCTTC	CASKLEGPSNEQFF
few	TRBV5-1	TRBJ2-1	NA	TGCGCCAGCAGCTTAAGGGGAGCGGTCTACAATGAGCAGTTCTTC	CASSLRGAVYNEQFF
many	TRBV7-9	TRBJ2-3	NA	TGTGCCAGCAGCAGCCCAGGGGGGAGACGTACTAGCACAGATACGCAGTATTTT	CASSSPGGRRTSTDTQYF
many	TRBV12-3/TRBV12-4	TRBJ2-1	TRBD1	TGTGCCAGCAGTCCCCCGGGACAGGTCTACAATGAGCAGTTCTTC	CASSPPGQVYNEQFF
few	TRBV9	TRBJ2-1	NA	TGTGCCAGCAGCGTAGCTGGGGGCGGTGAGCAGTTCTTC	CASSVAGGGEQFF
NA	TRBV15	TRBJ2-2	NA	TGTGCCACCAGCAGACGTCGAGAGGGAGCCGGGGAGCTGTTTTTT	CATSRRREGAGELFF
many	TRBV9	TRBJ2-5	TRBD2	TGTGCCAGCAGCAGAACGCCCAGGACTAGCGGACAAGAGACCCAGTACTTC	CASSRTPRTSGQETQYF
few	TRBV4-2	TRBJ2-1	NA	TGTGCCAGCAGCCAAGATAGGAGTCTAGACAATGAGCAGTTCTTC	CASSQDRSLDNEQFF
many	TRBV11-3	TRBJ2-2	NA	TGTGCCAGCAGCTTAGAGTGGCGGACCCACCGATACACCGGGGAGCTGTTTTTT	CASSLEWRTHRYTGELFF
few	TRBV24-1	TRBJ2-1	TRBD2	TGTGCCACCAGTGATTTGACTAGCGGGATGATGGGGCAGTTCTTC	CATSDLTSGMMGQFF
NA	TRBV6-5	TRBJ1-5	TRBD1	TGTGCCAGCAGTTACTCTGGGACAGCTCGGCAGCCCCAGCATTTT	CASSYSGTARQPQHF
NA	TRBV6-1	TRBJ2-1	NA	TGTGCCAGCATCAAAGGTCGGGGGTGGAATGAGCAGTTCTTC	CASIKGRGWNEQFF
many	TRBV5-1	TRBJ2-1	NA	TGCGCCAGCAGCTTGGACAGCCGAAACTACAATGAGCAGTTCTTC	CASSLDSRNYNEQFF
few	TRBV10-3	TRBJ2-7	TRBD2	TGTGCCATCAGTGAAGGGCTAGCGGGAATCTACGAGCAGTACTTC	CAISEGLAGIYEQYF
once	TRBV7-8	TRBJ2-3	TRBD2	TGTGCCAGCAGCCCTATGACTAGCGGGAGTAACACAGATACGCAGTATTTT	CASSPMTSGSNTDTQYF
few	TRBV24-1	TRBJ2-3	NA	TGTGCCACCAGTGATTTCGTGACAGATACGCAGTATTTT	CATSDFVTDTQYF
many	TRBV5-1	TRBJ1-2	NA	TGCGCCAGCAAAAGTGGCCCGGGCTACACCTTC	CASKSGPGYTF
many	TRBV28	TRBJ2-1	NA	TGTGCCATCCGAACAATTCAAGGGTACAATGAGCAGTTCTTC	CAIRTIQGYNEQFF
NA	TRBV20-1	TRBJ2-2	NA	TGCAGTGCTAGAGACCCAGTGAGCGGGGAGCTGTTTTTT	CSARDPVSGELFF
NA	TRBV27	TRBJ2-7	TRBD2	TGTGCCAGCAGTTTTAAGGCTAGCGGGAGACACGAGCAGTACTTC	CASSFKASGRHEQYF
few	TRBV5-1	TRBJ1-6	TRBD1	TGCGCCAGCAGGGTGACAGGGGGGAATTCACCCCTCCACTTT	CASRVTGGNSPLHF
many	TRBV20-1	TRBJ2-4	NA	TGCAGTGCCATGGGACCCATAGCCAAAAACATTCAGTACTTC	CSAMGPIAKNIQYF
many	TRBV28	TRBJ2-2	NA	TGTGCCAGCAGTTTATTCCCTAGCTTCAACACCGGGGAGCTGTTTTTT	CASSLFPSFNTGELFF
NA	TRBV29-1	TRBJ2-7	NA	TGCAGCGTTTCAGGGATTTCCTACGAGCAGTACTTC	CSVSGISYEQYF
NA	TRBV29-1	TRBJ2-1	NA	TGCAGCCTTGGGACAGGAGCGGGAGACAATGAGCAGTTCTTC	CSLGTGAGDNEQFF
NA	TRBV6-2/TRBV6-3	TRBJ1-3	NA	TGTGCCAGCAGTTACAAGCCTCCGGGACTTGGAAACACCATATATTTT	CASSYKPPGLGNTIYF
many	TRBV28	TRBJ2-2	TRBD2	TGTGCCAGCAGTTTGTACTTAGCGGGACACGGGGAGCTGTTTTTT	CASSLYLAGHGELFF
many	TRBV3-1	TRBJ1-2	NA	TGTGCCAGCAGCCCGATCCCGGTAACTAACTATGGCTACACCTTC	CASSPIPVTNYGYTF
few	TRBV6-1	TRBJ1-2	TRBD1	TGTGCCAGCAGCCGACAGGGGCTACCTAACTATGGCTACACCTTC	CASSRQGLPNYGYTF